This is a list of T cell receptor beta chains from one sample in a study of T cells in Graves' hyperthyroidism and ophthalmopathy. TCRdb passed the multiplex PCR reads through MiXCR, listing each CDR3 protein once. The table has roughly 580,000 distinct CDR3 sequences, around 42% seen once. Material for sequencing was peripheral blood or thyroid tissue (not recorded which). The receptors were sampled from a woman younger than 30 with Graves' hyperthyroidism. Each CDR3 is given with its conserved first and last residue. D genes are given only for firm matches. Clone size is stated in some rows and not others, as once, few, many or a class when expanded.

>TRBJ1-4|-|TRBV15|-
CATSREVGAGSNEKLFF
TGTGCCACCAGCAGAGAAGTAGGGGCTGGCTCTAATGAAAAACTGTTTTTT
>TRBJ1-1|-|TRBV19|-
CASSQRYMNTEAFF
TGTGCCAGTAGCCAGCGATACATGAACACTGAAGCTTTCTTT
>TRBJ1-2|-|TRBV20-1|-
CSALRRAGYGYTF
TGCAGTGCTTTACGTCGAGCGGGCTATGGCTACACCTTC
>TRBJ1-1|-|TRBV2|-
CASREEGWNTEAFF
TGTGCCAGCAGGGAGGAAGGCTGGAACACTGAAGCTTTCTTT
>TRBJ2-7|TRBD1|TRBV7-8|-
CASSLGPYRGWYEQYF
TGTGCCAGCAGTTTAGGCCCCTACAGGGGGTGGTACGAGCAGTACTTC
>TRBJ2-7|-|TRBV10-1|once
CASSAANEQYF
TGCGCCAGCAGTGCGGCTAACGAGCAGTACTTC
>TRBJ2-7|-|TRBV7-2|many
CASSYSSYEQYF
TGTGCCAGCAGTTATTCGAGCTACGAGCAGTACTTC
>TRBJ1-2|-|TRBV12-3/TRBV12-4|-
CASRIDEDDGYTF
TGTGCCAGCAGAATCGACGAGGACGATGGCTACACCTTC
>TRBJ2-6|-|TRBV7-2|-
CASSPNRGGQDSSGANVLTF
TGTGCCAGCAGCCCCAATCGGGGGGGACAGGACAGCTCTGGGGCCAACGTCCTGACTTTC
>TRBJ1-6|-|TRBV20-1|-
CSARRDTLNSPLHF
TGCAGTGCTAGAAGGGACACCCTCAATTCACCCCTCCACTTT
>TRBJ1-2|-|TRBV10-3|-
CAISAGTSGRNGYTF
TGTGCCATCAGTGCCGGGACTAGCGGGAGGAATGGCTACACCTTC
>TRBJ1-2|TRBD1|TRBV25-1|many
CASTGQGNYGYTF
TGTGCCAGCACCGGACAGGGGAACTATGGCTACACCTTC
>TRBJ1-2|-|TRBV6-6|few
CASSYSSRNYGYTF
TGTGCCAGCAGTTACTCGAGCAGAAACTATGGCTACACCTTC
>TRBJ2-7|TRBD2|TRBV11-1|-
CASSSGGLAGRYEQYF
TGTGCCAGCAGTTCCGGAGGACTAGCGGGGAGATACGAGCAGTACTTC
>TRBJ1-4|-|TRBV7-9|-
CASSTRQAFNEKLFF
TGTGCCAGCAGCACCCGACAGGCTTTTAATGAAAAACTGTTTTTT
>TRBJ2-7|TRBD1|TRBV7-9|few
CASSQDRGLYEQYF
TGTGCCAGCAGCCAGGACAGGGGTTTGTACGAGCAGTACTTC
>TRBJ1-4|-|TRBV15|many
CASKEGSYNEKLFF
TGTGCCTCGAAAGAGGGGTCGTATAATGAAAAACTGTTTTTT
>TRBJ1-2|TRBD1|TRBV7-2|-
CASSGYRDRLYGYTF
TGTGCCAGCAGCGGCTACCGGGACAGGTTATATGGCTACACCTTC
>TRBJ2-7|-|TRBV29-1|once
CSADRSSSYEQYF
TGCAGCGCCGACAGGTCCAGCTCCTACGAGCAGTACTTC
>TRBJ1-5|-|TRBV2|-
CASSRAPVGVNQPQHF
TGTGCCAGCAGTCGTGCCCCAGTTGGGGTCAATCAGCCCCAGCATTTT
>TRBJ2-5|TRBD2|TRBV29-1|many
CSVEERLAGDVETQYF
TGCAGCGTTGAAGAGAGACTAGCGGGAGACGTAGAGACCCAGTACTTC
>TRBJ1-4|-|TRBV15|-
CATSRDLFRVDEKLFF
TGTGCCACCAGCAGAGATTTATTTAGGGTAGACGAAAAACTGTTTTTT
>TRBJ2-5|-|TRBV2|once
CASSDSDDQETQYF
TGTGCCAGCAGTGACTCGGACGACCAAGAGACCCAGTACTTC
>TRBJ1-2|-|TRBV24-1|many
CATSDNGRTDGYTF
TGTGCCACCAGTGACAACGGACGAACCGATGGCTACACCTTC
>TRBJ1-1|TRBD1|TRBV19|few
CATGTEVMNTEAFF
TGTGCCACTGGGACAGAAGTAATGAACACTGAAGCTTTCTTT
>TRBJ2-1|-|TRBV7-2|-
CASSLYRAGDNEQFF
TGTGCCAGCAGCTTATACAGGGCAGGGGACAATGAGCAGTTCTTC
>TRBJ2-6|TRBD1|TRBV10-3|-
CAISVRQGVFSGANVLAF
TGTGCCATCAGTGTACGACAGGGGGTATTCTCTGGGGCCAACGTCCTGGCTTTC
>TRBJ1-2|-|TRBV15|-
CATSSSNRANYGYTF
TGTGCCACCAGCAGCTCCAACAGGGCTAACTATGGCTACACCTTC
>TRBJ2-7|TRBD2|TRBV11-3|-
CASGSSGTYEQYF
TGTGCCAGCGGGTCTAGCGGGACCTACGAGCAGTACTTC
>TRBJ1-2|-|TRBV7-3|-
CASSLGSQRGYTF
TGTGCCAGCAGCCTCGGTTCCCAGCGGGGCTACACCTTC
>TRBJ2-5|-|TRBV7-9|-
CASRPIAETQYF
TGTGCCAGCAGACCGATCGCAGAGACCCAGTACTTC
>TRBJ1-2|-|TRBV2|-
CASSPPWNPYGYTF
TGTGCCAGCAGCCCCCCCTGGAATCCCTATGGCTACACCTTC
>TRBJ2-7|TRBD1|TRBV7-3|-
CAAERQGSYEQYF
TGTGCCGCGGAGAGACAGGGTTCCTACGAGCAGTACTTC
>TRBJ2-5|-|TRBV7-3|-
CASSLRGLKETQYF
TGTGCCAGCAGTTTGCGAGGGCTGAAAGAGACCCAGTACTTC
>TRBJ2-7|-|TRBV13|-
CASSFGGKNYEQYF
TGTGCCAGCAGCTTCGGTGGGAAGAACTACGAGCAGTACTTC
>TRBJ1-1|-|TRBV29-1|once
CSVGHSNTEAFF
TGCAGCGTGGGACACTCGAACACTGAAGCTTTCTTT
>TRBJ1-3|-|TRBV6-1|-
CASSLSMTGGLSGNTIYF
TGTGCCAGCAGCTTAAGCATGACCGGGGGACTCTCTGGAAACACCATATATTTT
>TRBJ1-6|TRBD1|TRBV4-1|-
CASSQTGTGVSPLHF
TGCGCCAGCAGCCAGACCGGGACAGGGGTTTCACCCCTCCACTTT
>TRBJ1-2|TRBD1|TRBV7-9|many
CASSLTIGTGDGYTF
TGTGCCAGCAGCTTAACAATCGGGACAGGGGATGGCTACACCTTC
>TRBJ2-2|TRBD1|TRBV29-1|-
CSGRQGAQSETGELFF
TGCAGCGGACGACAGGGGGCGCAGAGTGAGACCGGGGAGCTGTTTTTT
>TRBJ1-3|-|TRBV9|few
CASSEWAVGNTIYF
TGTGCCAGCAGCGAGTGGGCGGTAGGAAACACCATATATTTT
>TRBJ2-7|-|TRBV10-1|-
CASSSLGETYEQYF
TGTGCCAGCAGCTCCCTGGGGGAAACCTACGAGCAGTACTTC
>TRBJ1-5|-|TRBV24-1|many
CATSDSGEPQHF
TGTGCCACCAGTGATTCTGGGGAGCCCCAGCATTTT
>TRBJ2-2|-|TRBV29-1|-
CSVLALVVGGELFF
TGCAGCGTTCTCGCCTTAGTGGTGGGCGGGGAGCTGTTTTTT
>TRBJ1-3|-|TRBV7-8|few
CASSLVGAGNSGNTIYF
TGTGCCAGCAGCTTAGTCGGGGCGGGGAACTCTGGAAACACCATATATTTT
>TRBJ1-1|TRBD1|TRBV10-3|-
CAISGVTGDTEAFF
TGTGCCATCAGTGGGGTGACAGGGGACACTGAAGCTTTCTTT
>TRBJ2-2|-|TRBV20-1|few
CSASSGNTGELFF
TGCAGTGCCAGTAGCGGGAACACCGGGGAGCTGTTTTTT
>TRBJ1-5|-|TRBV10-3|-
CAISDEGEEPQHF
TGTGCCATCAGTGACGAAGGGGAGGAGCCCCAGCATTTT
>TRBJ1-2|-|TRBV20-1|many
CSARLDYGYTF
TGCAGTGCTAGATTGGACTATGGCTACACCTTC
>TRBJ2-5|-|TRBV6-6|-
CVSTMRFSETQYF
TGTGTCAGCACTATGAGGTTTAGCGAGACCCAGTACTTC
>TRBJ2-7|TRBD2|TRBV29-1|few
CSVQAALAGSREQYF
TGCAGCGTTCAAGCGGCGCTAGCGGGAAGTAGGGAGCAGTACTTC
>TRBJ2-2|TRBD2|TRBV12-3/TRBV12-4|once
CASSQLARGAGELFF
TGTGCCAGCAGCCAACTAGCGCGAGGGGCCGGGGAGCTGTTTTTT
>TRBJ2-6|-|TRBV7-3|many
CASSFGRGVAGANVLTF
TGTGCCAGCAGCTTCGGACGTGGGGTCGCTGGGGCCAACGTCCTGACTTTC
>TRBJ2-2|-|TRBV19|many
CASNRVDTGELFF
TGTGCCAGCAACAGGGTAGACACCGGGGAGCTGTTTTTT
>TRBJ1-5|TRBD1|TRBV15|many
CATSPRTGGNQPQHF
TGTGCCACCAGCCCAAGGACAGGGGGGAATCAGCCCCAGCATTTT